This passage covers 32 T cell receptor beta chains from one sample sequenced in a study of blood T cell repertoires in COVID-19. Data came from immunoSEQ multiplex PCR; TCRdb stores just in-frame clones and leaves some out. Of about 220,000 clones listed, roughly four fifths are singletons. The sequenced material came from PBMCs or T cells enriched from blood (not recorded which). All receptors come from a woman aged 40 to 55 with acute COVID-19.

The chain has TRBV5-8 and TRBJ2-3, with TRBD2 matching over 9 bases. The CDR3 loop spans 18 amino acids. V shed 0 bases and J 0 bases; nucleotides not matched to a gene: 8. The germline V gene encodes CDR1 SGHTS and CDR2 YDEGEE. The CDR3 DNA sequence: TGTGCCAGCAGCTTGGAGGGCGGGAGGGCCATAAGCACAGATACGCAGTATTTT. It yields the protein CASSLEGGRAISTDTQYF.

CDR3 DNA sequence: TGCGCCAGCAGCTTACAGAAACTGGGCACAGATACGCAGTATTTT. Amino acids: CASSLQKLGTDTQYF. The chain is built from TRBV5-1 and TRBJ2-3, with D uncertain. In germline, CDR1 is SGHRS, CDR2 YFSETQ. Trimming removed 2 bases at V and 1 base at J, with 11 bases between. CDR3 length equals 15 residues.

The V gene is TRBV4-1, the J gene TRBJ2-1; D perhaps matches TRBD1 (6 bases). The CDR3 consists of 13 residues. Trimming left V 3 bases short and J 3 bases short, with 6 bases between. Germline V gene lookup returns CDR1 MGHRA and CDR2 YSYEKL. The CDR3 region is CASSQDSYNEQFF. In DNA, the CDR3 is TGCGCCAGCAGCCAGGACAGCTACAATGAGCAGTTCTTC.

The chain employs TRBV18 and TRBJ1-2; 11 bases are shared with TRBD1. With 2 bases clipped from V and 7 bases from J, the junction kept 9 bases outside the gene matches. CDR1 and CDR2 from the germline V gene are KGHSH and LQKENI. The length of the CDR3 is 16 residues. DNA of the CDR3: TGTGCCAGCTCACCATCCCCGGGACAGGGGGGAGGTGGCTACACCTTC. Translating it yields CASSPSPGQGGGGYTF.

The chain is built from TRBV5-1 and TRBJ2-2; TRBD1 matches at 8 bases. Losses at the gene ends were 4 bases for V and 0 bases for J; bases not matched to a gene: 8. Germline-derived CDR1 and CDR2 are SGHRS and YFSETQ. The CDR3 has 17 residues. CDR3 region: CASSLGAGQANTGELFF. CDR3 nucleotides: TGCGCCAGCAGCCTCGGGGCGGGACAGGCGAACACCGGGGAGCTGTTTTTT.

The chain joins TRBV10-3 to TRBJ1-1; TRBD1 might be the D (6 bases). The CDR3 sequence is 13 residues long. The V gene lost 6 bases and the J gene lost 8 bases, with 16 bases spanning the gap. The germline gives CDR1 ENHRY, CDR2 SYGVKD. In DNA form, the CDR3 reads TGTGCCATCAGCCTGGGGGGGGCAATGGAAGCTTTCTTT. It translates to CAISLGGAMEAFF.

The sample holds a few counts of this clone. The chain couples TRBV27 to TRBJ1-5, with 7 bases identical to TRBD1. CDR3 length equals 16 residues. The ends lost 8 bases at V and 1 base at J; junction bases unmatched: 11. Germline V gene sequence: CDR1 MNHEY, CDR2 SMNVEV (reference sequence). Here the CDR3 DNA reads TGTGCCAGCCGAGGGGGTTCAGGGGGAAGCAATCAGCCCCAGCATTTT. Translated, it gives CASRGGSGGSNQPQHF.

At least ten counts were recorded for this clone. This chain uses TRBV5-1 with TRBJ2-1; TRBD2 agrees at 8 bases. The CDR3 is 14 amino acids. Germline CDR1 SGHRS, CDR2 YFSETQ. The V segment lost 5 bases and the J segment 4 bases; nucleotides outside the gene matches: 5. The CDR3 sequence: CASRPSGRYNEQFF. Here the CDR3 DNA reads TGCGCCAGCAGACCCAGCGGGAGATACAATGAGCAGTTCTTC.

The table lists this clone with a few counts. The chain couples TRBV9 to TRBJ1-5; D not certain. The CDR3 spans 13 residues. The germline gives CDR1 SGDLS, CDR2 YYNGEE. Deletions cut 7 bases from V and 6 bases from J, with 14 bases between. CDR3 amino acids: CASASGIGQPQHF. CDR3 nucleotides: TGTGCCAGCGCGTCGGGAATTGGTCAGCCCCAGCATTTT.

This clone was detected once. The chain combines TRBV9 with TRBJ2-7; TRBD2 aligns across 14 bases. With 3 bases clipped from V and 9 bases from J, the junction kept 8 bases outside the gene matches. Germline loops: CDR1 SGDLS, CDR2 YYNGEE. The CDR3 is made up of 15 amino acids. CDR3 coding DNA: TGTGCCAGCAGCGCGGGACTAGCGGGAGCCCCTCGGCAGTACTTC. The encoded protein is CASSAGLAGAPRQYF.

This chain links TRBV7-9 with TRBJ1-1, with D tentatively TRBD1 (5 bases). Germline V CDR1 and CDR2: SEHNR, FQNEAQ (reference sequence). This CDR3 comprises 15 residues. V shed 1 base and J shed 1 base, with 10 bases lying between them. CDR3 loop: CASSLEGYGNTEAFF. The CDR3 DNA sequence: TGTGCCAGCAGCTTAGAGGGGTACGGGAACACTGAAGCTTTCTTT.

The chain links TRBV7-9 to TRBJ1-2, with 7 bases that match TRBD1. CDR1 is SEHNR and CDR2 is FQNEAQ in the germline V gene (reference sequence). J was trimmed by 6 bases and V by 5 bases; bases with no gene match: 9. The CDR3 is made up of 14 amino acids. This CDR3 is CASSTRRQGDGYTF. In nucleotides, the CDR3 is TGTGCCAGCAGCACCCGAAGACAGGGAGATGGCTACACCTTC.

The chain joins TRBV7-2 to TRBJ1-1; no firm D call. This CDR3 comprises 15 residues. CDR1 SGHTA and CDR2 FQGNSA come from the germline V gene. V was cut by 1 base and J by 0 bases, with 9 bases left in between. The CDR3 coding sequence is TGTGCCAGCAGCTTAGGGAGCACGGTGAACACTGAAGCTTTCTTT. It encodes CASSLGSTVNTEAFF.

V is TRBV18 and J is TRBJ1-1; D remains unclear. The CDR3 is 13 residues long. With 4 bases removed from V and 5 bases from J, the gap between germline ends came to 11 bases. Germline V CDR1 and CDR2: KGHSH, LQKENI. DNA of the CDR3: TGTGCCAGCTCACAATTACCCGAGACTGAAGCTTTCTTT. Protein: CASSQLPETEAFF.

This chain links TRBV2 with TRBJ2-3, with a tentative D call TRBD2 (10 bases). The CDR3 runs to 22 residues. The germline V gene encodes CDR1 SNHLY and CDR2 FYNNEI. The ends were cut back, 6 bases at V and 0 bases at J, with 34 bases in the middle. The CDR3 region has the DNA TGTGCCAGCAGCCTAGAGGGACAGGGTAGCGGGGGGTACACTGCTAGCACAGATACGCAGTATTTT. Encoded protein: CASSLEGQGSGGYTASTDTQYF.

The chain uses TRBV7-2 and TRBJ2-1, with 9 bases matching TRBD2. The trim removed 0 bases at V and 0 bases at J, leaving 3 bases unmatched. The germline V gene has CDR1 SGHTA and CDR2 FQGNSA. The CDR3 length is 17 residues. This CDR3 reads CASSLAGGGASYNEQFF. The CDR3 region has the DNA TGTGCCAGCAGCTTAGCGGGCGGGGGGGCCTCCTACAATGAGCAGTTCTTC.

This clone was counted only a few times. The rearrangement joins TRBV14 to TRBJ1-2; possible D gene TRBD1, 5 bases. V lost 0 bases and J 4 bases, leaving 6 bases between the germline ends. Germline V gives CDR1 SGHDN, CDR2 FVKESK. The CDR3 is 13 amino acids. CDR3: CASSQEGLYGYTF. The CDR3 DNA reads as TGTGCCAGCAGCCAAGAGGGGCTCTATGGCTACACCTTC.

The CDR3 DNA reads as TGTGCCAGCAGTCCCACCGGGGAGGTCGGGGAGCTGTTTTTT. This gives the protein CASSPTGEVGELFF. The rearrangement uses TRBV27 and TRBJ2-2, with TRBD2 as a possible D gene (6 bases). Germline CDR1 and CDR2: MNHEY and SMNVEV (reference sequence). Between the trimmed V and J ends, which lost 5 bases and 7 bases, there was a span of 14 bases. This CDR3 contains 14 residues.

The table lists this clone with a few counts. The chain joins TRBV18 to TRBJ1-1, with no clear D. The germline V and J ends were trimmed by 0 bases and 11 bases, with 13 bases remaining between them. Germline CDR1 and CDR2: KGHSH and LQKENI. CDR3 length equals 13 residues. In nucleotides, the CDR3 is TGTGCCAGCTCACCACCTTCTATCAGGATGGCTTTCTTT. As protein: CASSPPSIRMAFF.

This chain joins TRBV28 and TRBJ2-1; 11 bases agree with TRBD2. V was clipped by 3 bases and J by 8 bases; unmatched bases: 6. Germline CDR1 reads MDHEN; CDR2 reads SYDVKM. The CDR3 totals 15 residues. CDR3 residues: CASSFRLAGLDEQFF. As DNA, the CDR3 is TGTGCCAGCAGTTTCAGACTAGCGGGACTCGATGAGCAGTTCTTC.

The chain couples TRBV5-1 to TRBJ1-6; a possible D gene is TRBD1 (5 bases). Between the trimmed V and J ends, which lost 4 bases and 5 bases, there was a span of 10 bases. CDR3 size: 14 residues. The germline CDR1 and CDR2 sequences are SGHRS and YFSETQ. CDR3 protein: CASSRRADNSPLHF. The CDR3 DNA reads as TGCGCCAGCAGCCGCAGGGCAGATAATTCACCCCTCCACTTT.

This chain joins TRBV5-1 and TRBJ1-4; 9 nucleotides line up with TRBD1. This CDR3 is built from 16 residues. Trimming at V came to 1 base and at J to 8 bases, leaving 9 bases not matched to a gene. The germline V gene encodes CDR1 SGHRS and CDR2 YFSETQ. CDR3 sequence (DNA): TGCGCCAGCAGCTTGTGGGGACAGGGTGAACGGGAAAAACTGTTTTTT. Encoded protein: CASSLWGQGEREKLFF.

The chain is built from TRBV7-8 and TRBJ1-1, with 7 bases fitting TRBD1. The CDR3 covers 14 residues. CDR1 SGHVS and CDR2 FQNEAQ come from the germline V gene. The V and J ends lost 5 bases and 3 bases, in that order; junction bases with no gene match: 6. CDR3 bases: TGTGCCAGCAGCCTCGTCACAGGGGACACTGAAGCTTTCTTT. Amino acid sequence: CASSLVTGDTEAFF. The full variable domain, completed using reference TRBV7-8 and TRBJ1-1, is GAGVSQSPRYKVAKRGQDVALRCDPISGHVSLFWYQQALGQGPEFLTYFQNEAQLDKSGLPSDRFFAERPEGSVSTLKIQRTQQEDSAVYLCASSLVTGDTEAFFGQGTRLTVV.

This chain uses TRBV28 with TRBJ1-4; D might be TRBD1 (6 bases). Deletions cut 6 bases from V and 10 bases from J, with 18 bases between. The CDR3 extends over 14 amino acids. Germline V lookup: CDR1 MDHEN, CDR2 SYDVKM. This CDR3 is CASRPDRTVGKLFF. In DNA form, the CDR3 reads TGTGCCAGCAGACCGGACAGAACAGTGGGAAAACTGTTTTTT.

The chain uses TRBV9 and TRBJ2-7; D may be TRBD1 (6 bases). CDR3 size: 12 residues. V gave up 3 bases and J gave up 2 bases, with 6 bases separating them. Per the germline V gene, CDR1 is SGDLS and CDR2 is YYNGEE. The CDR3 nucleotides read TGTGCCAGCAGCGGGGACACCTACGAGCAGTACTTC. This gives the protein CASSGDTYEQYF.

This clone was observed once. This chain uses TRBV10-2 with TRBJ2-2; 7 nucleotides agree with TRBD1. This CDR3 contains 13 residues. V trimming: 6 bases; J trimming: 7 bases; junction bases outside the gene matches: 5. Germline lookup yields CDR1 WSHSY and CDR2 SAAADI. CDR3 sequence (DNA): TGCGCCAGCAGCAGACAGGGCAACGGGGAGCTGTTTTTT. It is translated as CASSRQGNGELFF.

V gene TRBV7-2 combines with J gene TRBJ2-7; 7 bases are a match to TRBD2. The CDR3 sequence is 13 residues long. Trimming removed 0 bases from V and 7 bases from J; junction bases left unmatched: 3. Germline lookup yields CDR1 SGHTA and CDR2 FQGNSA. Written as DNA, the CDR3 is TGTGCCAGCAGCTTAGCGCCGGGAGGTGAGCAGTACTTC. Residues: CASSLAPGGEQYF.

This clone was picked up a small number of times. This chain links TRBV28 with TRBJ2-7, with a possible D match to TRBD2 (6 bases). V lost 7 bases to trimming and J lost 4 bases, with 20 bases between them. CDR1 is MDHEN and CDR2 is SYDVKM in the germline V gene. This CDR3 has 15 residues. DNA of the CDR3: TGTGCCAGCACCACTCTTGCGGGGAGAGGGTACGAGCAGTACTTC. Its translation is CASTTLAGRGYEQYF.

The chain is built from TRBV9 and TRBJ2-2; D unresolved. The CDR3 length is 13 residues. The V gene's germline CDR1 is SGDLS and CDR2 YYNGEE. The ends were cut back, 2 bases at V and 3 bases at J, with 5 bases in the middle. The CDR3 DNA reads as TGTGCCAGCAGCGTTGCAGACACCGGGGAGCTGTTTTTT. The encoded protein is CASSVADTGELFF. Supplemented by reference TRBV9 and TRBJ2-2, the full variable domain reads DSGVTQTPKHLITATGQRVTLRCSPRSGDLSVYWYQQSLDQGLQFLIQYYNGEERAKGNILERFSAQQFPDLHSELNLSSLELGDSALYFCASSVADTGELFFGEGSRLTVL.

This clone was found many times. The rearrangement uses TRBV28 and TRBJ1-4; possibly TRBD1 for D (6 bases). The CDR3 length is 13 residues. Trimming took off 7 bases at V and 7 bases at J, with 13 bases between the two ends. CDR1 is MDHEN, CDR2 SYDVKM, per germline. DNA for the CDR3: TGTGCCAGCAATGGACAGATTATTGAAAAACTGTTTTTT. It encodes CASNGQIIEKLFF.

This clone was counted a single time. The V gene is TRBV23-1, the J gene TRBJ2-7; 11 bases match TRBD1. TRBV23-1 is an ORF for which the function is uncertain. This CDR3 spans 16 amino acids. Unmatched junction bases numbered 5, after V lost 0 bases and J lost 4 bases. The DNA for the CDR3 is TGCGCCAGCAGTCAATCCCCGGGACAGGGGGAGTACGAGCAGTACTTC. Encoded protein: CASSQSPGQGEYEQYF.

The V call is TRBV6-4, the J call TRBJ2-3, with D possibly being TRBD2 (6 bases). The CDR3 sequence is 14 residues long. V shed 2 bases and J shed 4 bases, with 10 bases lying between them. Germline-derived CDR1 and CDR2 are MRHNA and SNTAGT. CDR3 sequence: CASSDGGAADTQYF. The CDR3 DNA sequence: TGTGCCAGCAGTGACGGCGGGGCAGCAGATACGCAGTATTTT.